The entry that follows covers one T cell receptor beta chain sequence. This clonotype has at least ten counts. Its target antigen remains unknown. No much larger clone exists at a distance of one base, and base qualities are not known. Ophthalmopathy patients had moderately to severely active disease, Clinical Activity Score of at least 3, NOSPECS grade of at least 4, and disease duration under 3 months. Anyone with other autoimmune diseases, uncontrolled infections, pregnancy or lactation was excluded from the study. Clinical symptoms, serum thyroxine, TRAb, thyroid ultrasound and orbital computed tomography formed the basis of the diagnosis. Ficoll-Paque density gradient centrifugation was used to isolate PBMCs from approximately 10 ml of fresh peripheral blood. Trizol reagent was used to extract the total RNA, and its quality was then checked on an Agilent 2100 Bioanalyzer. Reading from cysteine to phenylalanine, the CDR3 counts 15 amino acids. Only the CDR3 part of the read is kept: 45 bases, read in frame from the first base. V loses 2 bases of germline sequence and J loses 7 bases, and the interval between the two ends is 12 bases. Via the germline V gene, CDR1 is MGHDK and CDR2 SYGVNS.

For repertoire sequencing, the TCR beta CDR3 regions were amplified from RNA transcripts. A first-round RT-PCR used HTBI primers with the Qiagen OneStep RT-PCR kit, followed by a second-round multiplex PCR, size selection and purification. The libraries underwent paired-end sequencing with 100 bp reads on an Illumina HiSeq2000. Per the authors' processing: SOAPnuke was used to process the reads, throwing out any read that had adapters, had uncalled bases, had a mean Phred below 15, or lacked an exact constant-primer or identifier match. COPE v1.2.5 was used to merge the high-quality paired reads. Each unique nucleotide sequence was defined as a clonotype, and clonotypes were aligned to IMGT TRB V, D and J references with MiTCR v1.1. Analysis was restricted to V-J combinations with a frequency above 0.0001, which covered 99% to 99.2% of repertoires. For each V-J combination, a TCR clonal expansion and chaos score was defined as the ratio of F50 clonal expansion to chaos observed in the TCRdist matrix. Welch's t-statistics and random forest were used to reduce features to about a dozen V-J combinations, which were fed into a naive Bayes classifier. Thyroid-blood repertoire similarity was quantified with the Morisita-Horn index. TCRdb itself trimmed the public reads at Q25 with fastp, ran MiXCR and retained productive beta chains. One record per CDR3 amino acid sequence lists the most common genes and DNA. These V and J calls originate from TCRdb's pipeline instead of the authors' own analysis. The sample profile shows approximately 460,000 distinct CDR3 sequences; under 15% of them were found once. The ten top clones hold 8% to 10% of the sample.

The data stem from a study of Graves' ophthalmopathy and Graves' hyperthyroidism (dated by TCRdb to 2017 to 2018). Regarding the research as a whole: Peripheral blood was collected at initial diagnosis, prior to any treatment. The study used TCR beta repertoire signatures to distinguish Graves' ophthalmopathy from Graves' hyperthyroidism and to predict progression to ophthalmopathy. In total, around 130 blood samples were TCR-sequenced: some 43 ophthalmopathy, 75 hyperthyroidism and approximately 17 hyperthyroidism-to-ophthalmopathy patients. To explore V-J signatures that separate ophthalmopathy from hyperthyroidism, a discovery set of about 98 patients was enrolled, consisting of about 45 with ophthalmopathy and some 59 with stable hyperthyroidism. An independent validation cohort was composed of roughly 18 hyperthyroidism patients and around 15 patients who later progressed from hyperthyroidism to ophthalmopathy. In six hyperthyroidism patients, the T-cell repertoire of thyroid tissue was compared with the T-cell repertoire of blood. Following sample collection, hyperthyroidism patients were given methimazole at a starting dose of 30 mg daily, and ophthalmopathy patients were given high-dose intravenous methylprednisolone. The 85 to 100 discovery patients were randomly split 7:3 into training and test sets.

Paper-wide results and their limitations: Most expanded thyroid clonotypes with a frequency above 0.001 also appeared in blood, which suggests that blood repertoires may reflect the immune response in the thyroid. No statistical method was used to set the sample size in advance, and the investigators knew which group each participant was assigned to. In cross-validation, the 13-signature model distinguished ophthalmopathy from stable hyperthyroidism with 85% to 90% sensitivity and around 81% specificity, and in the test set the corresponding values were approximately 80% and 68%. In validation, the model predicted ophthalmopathy progression with nearly 71% sensitivity and roughly 78% specificity; some 13 predicted patients were CT-confirmed with GO in a median of about 6.1 months.

The rearrangement joined TRBV25-1 to TRBJ1-6; the D gene is possibly TRBD1, with 5 bases matching. Sequences were obtained from blood. This TCR came from a woman between 25 and 40 years old with Graves' ophthalmopathy. Donor details come from another sample of the same person, matched by shared clones. The CDR3 corresponds to CASSEGIRGNSPLHF. The nucleotides read TGTGCCAGCAGTGAAGGGATTAGGGGCAATTCACCCCTCCACTTT.